Each of the 2 T cell receptor beta chains below was sequenced from the same sample in a study of regulatory T cells in long-lasting Graves disease. iRepertoire HTBI primers and Arm-PCR of CDR3 regions built TCR beta libraries. MiXCR, applied by TCRdb to the multiplex PCR reads, yields one record per CDR3 protein. The table includes approximately 210,000 distinct CDR3 sequences, about 17% detected once. Time point indicated: newly diagnosed GD, antithyroid drugs for less than 3 months. Isolated PBMC RNA provided the starting material for the TCR library. The sample was peripheral blood mononuclear cells (PBMCs), taken at new diagnosis, from a patient treated with antithyroid drugs. The receptors were gathered from a female donor with Graves disease.

The sample holds many counts of this clonotype. The chain joins TRBV20-1 to TRBJ1-1, with TRBD1 identical over 8 bases. The V and J ends lost 2 bases and 4 bases, in that order; junction bases with no gene match: 3. The CDR3 covers 13 residues. Germline V gives CDR1 DFQATT, CDR2 SNEGSKA (reference sequence). The CDR3 region is CSARTDRATEAFF. The CDR3 coding sequence is TGCAGTGCTAGAACGGACAGGGCCACTGAAGCTTTCTTT.

This clonotype was detected a few times. The V gene is TRBV24-1, the J gene TRBJ2-1, with TRBD2 matching 8 bases. Looked up from germline, CDR1 is KGHDR and CDR2 is SFDVKD. V was clipped by 4 bases and J by 0 bases; unmatched bases: 7. This CDR3 comprises 17 residues. CDR3 region: CATSDLGRGGSYNEQFF. In DNA form, the CDR3 reads TGTGCCACCAGTGACCTAGGACGGGGGGGCTCCTACAATGAGCAGTTCTTC.